The 26 T cell receptor beta chains listed next were all sequenced from one sample in a study of regulatory T cells in long-lasting Graves disease. Investigators prepared the TCR beta libraries by applying iRepertoire HTBI primers and Arm-PCR of CDR3 regions. TCRdb passed the multiplex PCR reads through MiXCR, listing each CDR3 protein once. The table shows around 450,000 distinct CDR3 sequences, with 20% to 25% occurring only once. The time point is: persistent/refractory GD, antithyroid drugs over 5 years with positive TRAb. After RNA was extracted from PBMCs, the TCR library was made from it. The sequencing here drew on peripheral blood mononuclear cells (PBMCs), taken when the disease was refractory, from a patient treated with antithyroid drugs. All receptors come from a female donor with Graves disease.

In the case of this clonotype: A much larger clone lies a single base off, so this may be a read error. This sequence joins TRBV27 and TRBJ1-2, with 7 bases fitting TRBD1. The CDR3 totals 14 residues. Germline V gives CDR1 MNHEY, CDR2 SMNVEV (reference sequence). V shed 2 bases, J shed 10 bases, and the junction held 10 bases outside the gene matches. The CDR3 region is CASSLAGGSYIYTF. The CDR3 nucleotides are TGTGCCAGCAGTTTAGCAGGGGGGTCCTATATCTACACCTTC.

This clonotype has just a few counts. This rearrangement joins TRBV5-1 to TRBJ1-1; D ambiguous. The CDR3 has 14 amino acids. With 2 bases removed from V and 0 bases from J, the gap between germline ends came to 8 bases. Germline V lookup: CDR1 SGHRS, CDR2 YFSETQ. CDR3 region: CASSFGEMNTEAFF. CDR3 in DNA: TGCGCCAGCAGCTTTGGGGAAATGAACACTGAAGCTTTCTTT.

This clonotype was observed a single time. V is TRBV6-5 and J is TRBJ2-3; D possibly corresponds to TRBD2 (5 bases). The CDR3 loop spans 17 amino acids. Germline CDR1 MNHEY, CDR2 SVGAGI. V was shortened by 0 bases and J by 0 bases, with 13 bases between the two germline ends. As DNA, the CDR3 is TGTGCCAGCAGTTACTCGACGGCGGGCCTTAGCACAGATACGCAGTATTTT. As protein: CASSYSTAGLSTDTQYF.

The chain carries TRBV13 and TRBJ1-2, with TRBD1 matching over 7 bases. Per the germline V gene, CDR1 is PRHDT and CDR2 is FYEKMQ (reference sequence). The CDR3 is 16 amino acids. With V trimmed by 5 bases and J by 7 bases, 16 bases remained unmatched. The DNA of the CDR3 is TGTGCCAGCAGCAGCCGTTTGAGACAGGGACCCTTTGGCTACACCTTC. It is translated as CASSSRLRQGPFGYTF.

This clonotype was counted only a few times. The V call is TRBV7-2, the J call TRBJ2-1, with D possibly TRBD1 on 6 matching bases. The germline V gene has CDR1 SGHTA and CDR2 FQGNSA. V was pared by 2 bases and J by 1 base, with 9 bases between. This CDR3 is built from 15 residues. CDR3 amino acids: CASSLRGLSYNEQFF. CDR3 coding DNA: TGTGCCAGCAGCTTAAGGGGGTTATCCTACAATGAGCAGTTCTTC.

This clonotype has a count of ten or more. CDR3 residues: CASTQGGTETQYF. For the CDR3, the DNA is TGTGCCAGCACCCAGGGGGGTACGGAGACCCAGTACTTC. This sequence joins TRBV6-1 and TRBJ2-5; tentatively, D is TRBD1 (7 bases). CDR3 length equals 13 residues. V lost 7 bases and J lost 5, with 14 bases in between. CDR1 and CDR2 from the germline V gene are MNHNS and SASEGT.

This sequence joins TRBV28 and TRBJ2-1; 11 bases fit TRBD2. Germline CDR1 and CDR2: MDHEN and SYDVKM. V lost 6 bases to trimming and J lost 4 bases; unmatched junction nucleotides: 8. This CDR3 is 16 amino acids long. CDR3 bases: TGTGCCAGCAGCCCTTCGTTAGCGGGAGGGTACAATGAGCAGTTCTTC. Amino acids: CASSPSLAGGYNEQFF.

This clonotype was counted between two and nine times. V and J are TRBV18 and TRBJ2-4; D is ambiguous. Germline CDR1 reads KGHSH; CDR2 reads LQKENI. Trimming took 0 bases from V and 5 from J, leaving 5 bases between them. CDR3 length: 13 residues. The CDR3 bases are TGTGCCAGCTCACCACCTCCAGAAAACATTCAGTACTTC. It yields the protein CASSPPPENIQYF.

A few counts support this clonotype. The junction departs from the called germline gene at one end, perhaps through a read error. J is TRBJ2-7 and V is TRBV5-5, with TRBD2 matching over 7 bases. The length of the CDR3 is 14 residues. The germline V gene encodes CDR1 SGHKS and CDR2 YYEKEE (reference sequence). CDR3 nucleotide sequence: TGTGCCAGCAGCTTGGCGGGAGGTTCCTACGAGCAGCACTTC. Protein product: CASSLAGGSYEQHF.

This clonotype appeared many times. The gene calls are TRBV27 and TRBJ2-2; D remains ambiguous. Trimming removed 2 bases from V and 4 bases from J, with 8 bases in between. CDR3 length: 14 amino acids. Looked up from germline, CDR1 is MNHEY and CDR2 is SMNVEV (reference sequence). In DNA, the CDR3 is TGTGCCAGCAGTTTAATGTTAGGCACCGGGGAGCTGTTTTTT. It is translated as CASSLMLGTGELFF.

This clonotype was observed at least ten times. The J gene is TRBJ2-5, the V gene TRBV28; TRBD1 is a possible D gene (6 bases). CDR3 length equals 13 residues. V lost 8 bases, J lost 3 bases, and 13 bases lay in between. Germline CDR1 is MDHEN and CDR2 is SYDVKM. The DNA for the CDR3 is TGTGCCAGCCCCTTTGAGGGGGAAGAGACCCAGTACTTC. Translated, it gives CASPFEGEETQYF.

As for this clonotype: A single base separates this from a much larger clone, so it may be a read error. The chain has TRBV7-9 and TRBJ2-5; unclear D gene. V was pared by 1 base and J by 2 bases, with 14 bases between. Looked up from germline, CDR1 is SEHNR and CDR2 is FQNEAQ (reference sequence). This CDR3 has 16 amino acids. The CDR3: CASSLDGSRSQETQYF. For the CDR3, the DNA is TGTGCCAGCAGCTTAGATGGTTCGCGGTCGCAAGAGACCCAGTACTTC.

Comments on this clonotype: A much larger clonotype is one base distant, so this may be a read error. The J gene is TRBJ2-2, the V gene TRBV6-1; tentative D call: TRBD2 (6 bases). CDR3 length: 17 amino acids. Per germline, CDR1 MNHNS and CDR2 SASEGT. In DNA, the CDR3 is TGTACCAGCAGTTCCGCGCCGGGACTCAAGAACACCGGGGAGCTGTTTTTT. As protein: CTSSSAPGLKNTGELFF.

This clonotype was seen repeatedly, ten times or more. CDR3 protein: CASAGGPLNTEAFF. Here the CDR3 DNA reads TGTGCCAGCGCGGGGGGCCCACTGAACACTGAAGCTTTCTTT. This chain connects TRBV6-1 to TRBJ1-1; D is possibly TRBD1 (6 bases). Trimming shortened V by 8 bases and J by 0 bases, and 13 bases separated the two germline ends. This CDR3 has 14 residues. The germline CDR1 and CDR2 sequences are MNHNS and SASEGT.

This clonotype came up a few times. This chain connects TRBV7-9 to TRBJ2-5; D may be TRBD2 (6 bases). Trimming took 1 base from V and 0 from J, leaving 12 bases between them. The CDR3 length is 16 residues. The germline V gene encodes CDR1 SEHNR and CDR2 FQNEAQ (reference sequence). The CDR3 coding sequence is TGTGCCAGCAGCTTAGGGGCCGGCGGGGACCAAGAGACCCAGTACTTC. Its protein product is CASSLGAGGDQETQYF.

The V and J genes are TRBV6-1 and TRBJ1-5; D is unresolved. The CDR3 consists of 15 residues. V lost 6 bases and J 0 bases, leaving 12 bases between the germline ends. CDR1 is MNHNS and CDR2 is SASEGT in the germline V gene. CDR3 DNA: TGTGCCAGCAGCTCCCGAGACGGTAGCAATCAGCCCCAGCATTTT. Its protein product is CASSSRDGSNQPQHF.

This clonotype occurred a few times. The rearrangement joins TRBV19 to TRBJ1-3, with a tentative D call TRBD1 (6 bases). The CDR3 sequence is 16 residues long. Per germline, CDR1 LNHDA and CDR2 SQIVND (reference sequence). The V and J ends lost 7 bases and 2 bases respectively, with 18 bases between them. CDR3 amino acids: CASMGGTQGTGNTIYF. CDR3 coding DNA: TGTGCCAGTATGGGGGGTACACAGGGCACTGGAAACACCATATATTTT.

Concerning this clonotype: One end of the junction fails to match germline, which may point to a read error. The chain is built from TRBV5-6 and TRBJ1-1; D is uncertain. The CDR3 has 15 amino acids. The germline V gene has CDR1 SGHDT and CDR2 YYEEEE. CDR3 loop: CASSFSRVMNTKAFF. DNA of the CDR3: TGTGCCAGCAGTTTTAGTCGGGTCATGAACACTAAAGCTTTCTTT.

The genes are TRBV19 and TRBJ2-7; 10 nucleotides line up with TRBD1. This CDR3 has 16 residues. J gave up 7 bases and V 3 bases, and 12 bases lay outside the gene matches. Germline V gene sequence: CDR1 LNHDA, CDR2 SQIVND (reference sequence). The CDR3 DNA sequence: TGTGCCAGTAGTATTAGGACCGGGACAGGGGCAGAGGAGCAGTACTTC. Residues: CASSIRTGTGAEEQYF. The full variable domain, completed using reference TRBV19 and TRBJ2-7, is DGGITQSPKYLFRKEGQNVTLSCEQNLNHDAMYWYRQDPGQGLRLIYYSQIVNDFQKGDIAEGYSVSREKKESFPLTVTSAQKNPTAFYLCASSIRTGTGAEEQYFGPGTRLTVT.

In its sample, this clonotype was seen a few times. This sequence joins TRBV3-1 and TRBJ1-1; 7 positions agree with TRBD1. CDR3 length: 15 amino acids. The V and J ends lost 4 bases and 4 bases, in that order; junction bases with no gene match: 9. Germline lookup yields CDR1 LGHDT and CDR2 YNNKEL (reference sequence). In DNA, the CDR3 is TGTGCCAGCAGCCCGGCTGACAGGGTGGGCACTGAAGCTTTCTTT. It is translated as CASSPADRVGTEAFF.

Ten or more counts support this clonotype. The chain employs TRBV2 and TRBJ1-2; TRBD1 agrees at 7 bases. The CDR3 runs to 15 residues. The V gene's germline CDR1 is SNHLY and CDR2 FYNNEI. The junction had 15 bases not matched to a gene; V was cut back by 6 bases and J by 8 bases. The CDR3 nucleotides are TGTGCCAGCAGCAAAGACAGGGATCAGAATCGGGGCTACACCTTC. Encoded protein: CASSKDRDQNRGYTF.

This clonotype was counted at least ten times. The chain joins TRBV10-3 to TRBJ2-7; D ambiguous. The CDR3 extends over 15 amino acids. V was trimmed by 3 bases and J by 1 base, leaving 13 bases between them. CDR1 is ENHRY and CDR2 is SYGVKD in the germline V gene. The CDR3 is CAISDRSKQSYEQYF. Written as DNA, the CDR3 is TGTGCCATCAGTGATCGGAGTAAACAGTCCTACGAGCAGTACTTC.

This clonotype was observed at least ten times. V gene TRBV28 combines with J gene TRBJ1-2, with D possibly TRBD1 on 6 matching bases. The V and J ends lost 3 bases and 3 bases respectively, with 11 bases between them. The CDR3 sequence is 14 residues long. The germline V gene encodes CDR1 MDHEN and CDR2 SYDVKM. The CDR3 DNA is TGTGCCAGCAGTTTGTCAGGGGACTACTATGGCTACACCTTC. This sequence encodes CASSLSGDYYGYTF.

This clonotype was recorded once. The genes are TRBV7-9 and TRBJ2-3; no clear D. Trimming took off 1 base at V and 5 bases at J, with 10 bases between the two ends. The CDR3 extends over 14 amino acids. Germline V lookup: CDR1 SEHNR, CDR2 FQNEAQ (reference sequence). The CDR3 reads CASSLVLGQDTQYF. CDR3 in DNA: TGTGCCAGCAGCTTAGTCTTAGGTCAAGATACGCAGTATTTT.

This clonotype was observed a handful of times. The genes are TRBV4-2 and TRBJ2-2, with 13 positions matching TRBD2. Germline V gene lookup returns CDR1 LGHNA and CDR2 YNFKEQ. The length of the CDR3 is 18 residues. The V gene end was trimmed by 6 bases and the J gene end by 3 bases; junction bases not matched to a gene: 10. Written as DNA, the CDR3 is TGTGCCAGCAGAACTAGCGGGAGGGCCCTTGGGGACACCGGGGAGCTGTTTTTT. Translation gives CASRTSGRALGDTGELFF.

In this sample, this clonotype turned up a few times. The chain links TRBV20-1 to TRBJ2-7; D is unresolved. Germline loops: CDR1 DFQATT, CDR2 SNEGSKA (reference sequence). V lost 6 bases to trimming and J lost 1 base, with 7 bases between them. This CDR3 contains 11 residues. CDR3 coding DNA: TGCAGTGCCGACCTATCCTACGAGCAGTACTTC. Encoded protein: CSADLSYEQYF.